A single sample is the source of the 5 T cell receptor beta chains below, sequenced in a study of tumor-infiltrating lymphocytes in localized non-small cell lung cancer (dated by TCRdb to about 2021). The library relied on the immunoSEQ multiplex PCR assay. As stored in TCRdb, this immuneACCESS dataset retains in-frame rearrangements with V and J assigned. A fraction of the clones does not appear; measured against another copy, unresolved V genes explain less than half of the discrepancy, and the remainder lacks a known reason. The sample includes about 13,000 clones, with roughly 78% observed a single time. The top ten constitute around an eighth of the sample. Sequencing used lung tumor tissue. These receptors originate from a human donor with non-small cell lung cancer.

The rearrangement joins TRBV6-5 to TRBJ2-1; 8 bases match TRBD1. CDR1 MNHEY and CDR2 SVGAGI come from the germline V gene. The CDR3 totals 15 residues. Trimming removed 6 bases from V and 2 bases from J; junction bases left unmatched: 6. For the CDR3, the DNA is TGTGCCAGCAGCCGGACAGGGCTCCCCTACAATGAGCAGTTCTTC. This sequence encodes CASSRTGLPYNEQFF.

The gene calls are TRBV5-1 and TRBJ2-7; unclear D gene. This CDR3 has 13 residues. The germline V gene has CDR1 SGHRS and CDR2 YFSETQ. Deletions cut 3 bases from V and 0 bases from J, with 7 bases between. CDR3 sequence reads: CASSWQASYEQYF. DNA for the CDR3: TGCGCCAGCAGCTGGCAGGCCTCCTACGAGCAGTACTTC.

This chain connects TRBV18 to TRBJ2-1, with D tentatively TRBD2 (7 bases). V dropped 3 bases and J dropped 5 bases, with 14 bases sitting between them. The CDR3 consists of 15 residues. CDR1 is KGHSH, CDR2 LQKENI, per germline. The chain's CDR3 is CASSPPGGLHNEQFF. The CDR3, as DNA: TGTGCCAGCTCACCGCCGGGGGGCTTACACAATGAGCAGTTCTTC.

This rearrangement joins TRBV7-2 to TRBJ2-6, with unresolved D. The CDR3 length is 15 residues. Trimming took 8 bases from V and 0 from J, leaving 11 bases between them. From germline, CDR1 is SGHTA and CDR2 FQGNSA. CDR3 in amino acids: CASGQAISGANVLTF. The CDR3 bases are TGTGCCAGCGGGCAGGCTATCTCTGGGGCCAACGTCCTGACTTTC.

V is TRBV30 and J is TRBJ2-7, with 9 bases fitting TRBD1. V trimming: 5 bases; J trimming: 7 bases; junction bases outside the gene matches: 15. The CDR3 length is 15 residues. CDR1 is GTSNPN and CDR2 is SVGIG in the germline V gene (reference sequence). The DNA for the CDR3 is TGTGCCTGGGGCACCGGGACAGGGCTCACTAGGGAGCAGTACTTC. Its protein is CAWGTGTGLTREQYF.